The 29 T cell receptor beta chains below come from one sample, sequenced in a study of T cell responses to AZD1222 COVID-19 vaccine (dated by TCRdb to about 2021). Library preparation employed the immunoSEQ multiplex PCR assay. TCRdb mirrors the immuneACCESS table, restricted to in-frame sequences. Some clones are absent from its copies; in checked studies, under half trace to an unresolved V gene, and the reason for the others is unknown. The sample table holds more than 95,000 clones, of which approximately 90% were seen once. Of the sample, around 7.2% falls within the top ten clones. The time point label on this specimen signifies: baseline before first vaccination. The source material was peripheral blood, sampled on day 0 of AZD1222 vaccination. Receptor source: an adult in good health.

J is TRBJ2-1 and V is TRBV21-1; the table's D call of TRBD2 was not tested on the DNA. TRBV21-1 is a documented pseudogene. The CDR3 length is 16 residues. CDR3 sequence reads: CASSRVKREGYNEQFF. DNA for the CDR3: TGTGCCAGCAGCCGGGTCAAGCGGGAGGGTTACAATGAGCAGTTCTTC.

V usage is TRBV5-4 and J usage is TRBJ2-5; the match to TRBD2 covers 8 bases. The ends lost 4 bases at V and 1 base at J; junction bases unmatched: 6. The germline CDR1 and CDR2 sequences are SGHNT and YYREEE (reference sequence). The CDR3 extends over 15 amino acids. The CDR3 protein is CASSAKTSGQETQYF. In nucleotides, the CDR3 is TGTGCCAGCAGCGCTAAAACTAGCGGCCAAGAGACCCAGTACTTC.

The CDR3 here is CASSPQEGDTEAFF. Here the CDR3 DNA reads TGTGCCAGCTCACCTCAAGAAGGGGACACTGAAGCTTTCTTT. The genes are TRBV18 and TRBJ1-1; tentative D call: TRBD1 (5 bases). The V end lost 3 bases, the J end lost 3 bases, and 11 bases lay between the germline ends. Germline V gene data show CDR1 as KGHSH and CDR2 as LQKENI. The CDR3 totals 14 residues.

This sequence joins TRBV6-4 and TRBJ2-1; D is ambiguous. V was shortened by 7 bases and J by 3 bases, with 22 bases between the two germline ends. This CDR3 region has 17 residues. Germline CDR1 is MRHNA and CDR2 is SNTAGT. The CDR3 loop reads CASTPPPQRADYNEQFF. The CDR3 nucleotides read TGTGCCAGCACCCCTCCCCCTCAGCGCGCAGACTACAATGAGCAGTTCTTC.

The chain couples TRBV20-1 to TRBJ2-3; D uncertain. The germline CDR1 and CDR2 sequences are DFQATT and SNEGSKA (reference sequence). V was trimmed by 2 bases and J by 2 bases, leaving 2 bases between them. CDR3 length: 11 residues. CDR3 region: CSARITDTQYF. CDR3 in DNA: TGCAGTGCTAGAATCACAGATACGCAGTATTTT.

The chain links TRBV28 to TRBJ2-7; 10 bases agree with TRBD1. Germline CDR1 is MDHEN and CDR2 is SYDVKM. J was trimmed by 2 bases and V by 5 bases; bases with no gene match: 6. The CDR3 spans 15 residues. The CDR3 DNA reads TGTGCCAGCAGTCCCCTCGGACAGGGGGCCTACGAGCAGTACTTC. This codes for CASSPLGQGAYEQYF.

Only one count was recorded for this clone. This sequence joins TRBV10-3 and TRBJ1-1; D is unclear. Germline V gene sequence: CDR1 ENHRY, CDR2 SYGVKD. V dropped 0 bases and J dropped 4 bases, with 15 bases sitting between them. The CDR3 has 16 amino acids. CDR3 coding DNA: TGTGCCATCAGTGAGTCGCGCGGACCTCGAGGCACTGAAGCTTTCTTT. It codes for CAISESRGPRGTEAFF.

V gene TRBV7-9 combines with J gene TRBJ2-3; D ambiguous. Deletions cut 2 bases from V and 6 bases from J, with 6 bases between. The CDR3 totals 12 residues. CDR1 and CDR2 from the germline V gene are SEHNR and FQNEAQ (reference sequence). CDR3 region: CASSLRLDTQYF. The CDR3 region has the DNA TGTGCCAGCAGCTTAAGGTTGGATACGCAGTATTTT. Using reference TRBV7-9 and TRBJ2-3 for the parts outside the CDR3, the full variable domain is DTGVSQNPRHKITKRGQNVTFRCDPISEHNRLYWYRQTLGQGPEFLTYFQNEAQLEKSRLLSDRFSAERPKGSFSTLEIQRTEQGDSAMYLCASSLRLDTQYFGPGTRLTVL.

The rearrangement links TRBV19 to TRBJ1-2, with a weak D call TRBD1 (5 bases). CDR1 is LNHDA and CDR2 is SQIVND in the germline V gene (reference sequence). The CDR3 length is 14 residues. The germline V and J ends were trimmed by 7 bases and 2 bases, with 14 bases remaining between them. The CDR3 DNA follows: TGTGCCAGTATCCCCCGGGGGGACAACTATGGCTACACCTTC. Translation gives CASIPRGDNYGYTF.

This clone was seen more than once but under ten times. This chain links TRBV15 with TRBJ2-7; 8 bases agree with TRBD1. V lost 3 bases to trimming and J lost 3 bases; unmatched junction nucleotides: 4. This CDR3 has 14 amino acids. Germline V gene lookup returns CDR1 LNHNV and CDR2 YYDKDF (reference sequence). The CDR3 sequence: CATSRPGGYYEQYF. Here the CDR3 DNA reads TGTGCCACCAGCAGGCCAGGGGGCTACTACGAGCAGTACTTC.

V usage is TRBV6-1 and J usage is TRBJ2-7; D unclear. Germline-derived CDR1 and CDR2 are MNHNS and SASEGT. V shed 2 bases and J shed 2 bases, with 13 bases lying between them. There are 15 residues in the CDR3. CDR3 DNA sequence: TGTGCCAGCAGTGAACGAACAGCTGGGGCCTACGAGCAGTACTTC. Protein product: CASSERTAGAYEQYF.

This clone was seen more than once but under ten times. The CDR3 loop reads CAISSGEEKLFF. The CDR3 DNA sequence: TGTGCCATCAGTTCAGGAGAGGAAAAACTGTTTTTT. V usage is TRBV10-3 and J usage is TRBJ1-4; D remains ambiguous. Trimming cost V 5 bases and J 8 bases, with 9 bases left between them. Germline CDR1 ENHRY, CDR2 SYGVKD. The CDR3 totals 12 residues.

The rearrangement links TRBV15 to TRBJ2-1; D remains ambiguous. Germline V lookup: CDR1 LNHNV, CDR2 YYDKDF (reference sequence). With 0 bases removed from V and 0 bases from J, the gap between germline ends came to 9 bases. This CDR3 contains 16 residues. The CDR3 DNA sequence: TGTGCCACCAGCAGAGAGCAGTCCAGCTCCTACAATGAGCAGTTCTTC. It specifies CATSREQSSSYNEQFF.

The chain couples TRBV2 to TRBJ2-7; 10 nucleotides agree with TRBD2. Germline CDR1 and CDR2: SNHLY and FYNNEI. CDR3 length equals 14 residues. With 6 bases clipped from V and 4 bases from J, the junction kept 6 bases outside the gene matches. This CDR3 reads CASRPSTSGYEQYF. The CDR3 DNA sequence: TGTGCCAGCAGGCCCTCGACTAGCGGGTACGAGCAGTACTTC.

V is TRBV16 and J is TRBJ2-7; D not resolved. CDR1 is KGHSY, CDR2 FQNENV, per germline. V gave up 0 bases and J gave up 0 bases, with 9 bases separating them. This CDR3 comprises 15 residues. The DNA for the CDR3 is TGTGCCAGCAGCCAATCAAGTCAGTCCTCCTACGAGCAGTACTTC. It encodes CASSQSSQSSYEQYF.

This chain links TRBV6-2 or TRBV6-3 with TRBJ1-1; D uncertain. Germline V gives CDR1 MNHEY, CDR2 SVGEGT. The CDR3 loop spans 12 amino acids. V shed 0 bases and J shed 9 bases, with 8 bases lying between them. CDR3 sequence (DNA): TGTGCCAGCAGTTACTCGCCTGTAAAAGCTTTCTTT. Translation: CASSYSPVKAFF.

CDR3 nucleotides: TGTGCCGTGAGGGAGGGCCCACTTGGCTACACCTTC. Translated: CAVREGPLGYTF. The V gene is TRBV28, the J gene TRBJ1-2; D is unclear. V lost 11 bases and J 7 bases, leaving 17 bases between the germline ends. The CDR3 runs to 12 residues. Germline V gene lookup returns CDR1 MDHEN and CDR2 SYDVKM.

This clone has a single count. This chain's CDR3 is CASSPVGGTSNQPQHF. The CDR3 DNA follows: TGTGCCAGCAGCCCCGTGGGGGGCACGAGCAATCAGCCCCAGCATTTT. The rearrangement joins TRBV11-2 to TRBJ1-5; TRBD1 is a possible D gene (6 bases). Germline V gene sequence: CDR1 SGHAT, CDR2 FQNNGV. Trimming cost V 5 bases and J 1 base, with 15 bases left between them. The CDR3 has 16 residues.

This chain's CDR3 is CASSSRTNYYNEQFF. DNA of the CDR3: TGTGCCAGCAGTTCCAGGACCAACTACTACAATGAGCAGTTCTTC. The chain is built from TRBV6-7 and TRBJ2-1, with D hard to call. TRBV6-7 is given ORF status, its function remaining uncertain. V shed 4 bases and J shed 3 bases, with 13 bases lying between them. This CDR3 region has 15 residues.

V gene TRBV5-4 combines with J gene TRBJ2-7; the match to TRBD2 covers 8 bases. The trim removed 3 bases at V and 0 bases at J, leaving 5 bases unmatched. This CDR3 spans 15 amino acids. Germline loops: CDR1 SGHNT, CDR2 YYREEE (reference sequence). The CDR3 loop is CASSSTSGDSYEQYF. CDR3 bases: TGTGCCAGCAGCTCAACTAGCGGAGACTCCTACGAGCAGTACTTC.

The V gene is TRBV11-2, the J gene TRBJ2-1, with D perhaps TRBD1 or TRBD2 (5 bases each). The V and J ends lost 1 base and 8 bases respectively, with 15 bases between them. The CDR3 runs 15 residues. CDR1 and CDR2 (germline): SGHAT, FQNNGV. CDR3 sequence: CASSLGDLNSYEQFF. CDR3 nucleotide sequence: TGTGCCAGCAGCTTAGGGGACCTCAATAGCTATGAGCAGTTCTTC.

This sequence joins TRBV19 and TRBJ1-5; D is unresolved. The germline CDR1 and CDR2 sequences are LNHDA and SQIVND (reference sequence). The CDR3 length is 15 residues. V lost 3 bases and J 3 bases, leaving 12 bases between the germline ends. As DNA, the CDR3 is TGTGCCAGTAGTATCGGGTCTGTTTTCAATCAGCCCCAGCATTTT. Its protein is CASSIGSVFNQPQHF.

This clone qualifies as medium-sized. In DNA form, the CDR3 reads TGTGCCAGCAGGCGAGCTACCGGGCCTACCTACGAGCAGTACTTC. Encoded protein: CASRRATGPTYEQYF. The genes are TRBV13 and TRBJ2-7, with D unresolved. V shed 6 bases and J shed 2 bases, with 17 bases lying between them. The CDR3 extends over 15 amino acids. The germline CDR1 and CDR2 sequences are PRHDT and FYEKMQ (reference sequence).

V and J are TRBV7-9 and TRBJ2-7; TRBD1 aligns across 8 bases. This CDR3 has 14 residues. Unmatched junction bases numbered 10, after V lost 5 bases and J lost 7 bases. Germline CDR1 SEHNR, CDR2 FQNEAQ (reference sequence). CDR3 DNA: TGTGCCAGCAGCCCAGGGGGCCTTCTGTCAGAGCAGTACTTC. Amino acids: CASSPGGLLSEQYF.

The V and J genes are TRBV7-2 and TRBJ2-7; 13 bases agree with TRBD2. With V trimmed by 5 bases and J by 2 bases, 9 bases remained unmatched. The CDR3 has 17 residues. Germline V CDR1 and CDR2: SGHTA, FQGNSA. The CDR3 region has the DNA TGTGCCAGCAGCCACCGAGGACTAGCGGGAGATACCTACGAGCAGTACTTC. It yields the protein CASSHRGLAGDTYEQYF.

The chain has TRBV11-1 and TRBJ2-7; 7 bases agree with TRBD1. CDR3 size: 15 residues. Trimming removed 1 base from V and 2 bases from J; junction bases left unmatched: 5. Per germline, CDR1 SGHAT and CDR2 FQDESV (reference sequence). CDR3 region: CASSLGRTGTYEQYF. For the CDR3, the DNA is TGTGCCAGCAGCTTAGGAAGGACAGGCACCTACGAGCAGTACTTC.

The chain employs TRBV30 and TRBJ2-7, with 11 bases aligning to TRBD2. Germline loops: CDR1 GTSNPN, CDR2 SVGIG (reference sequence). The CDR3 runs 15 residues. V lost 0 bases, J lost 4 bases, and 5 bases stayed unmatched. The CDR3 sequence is CAWSVQASGGYEQYF. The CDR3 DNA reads TGTGCCTGGAGTGTACAGGCTAGCGGGGGGTACGAGCAGTACTTC.

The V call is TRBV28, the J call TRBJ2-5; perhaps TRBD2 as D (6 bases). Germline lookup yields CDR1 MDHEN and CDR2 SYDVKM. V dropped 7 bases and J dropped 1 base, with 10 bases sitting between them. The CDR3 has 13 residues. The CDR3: CASNGGPQETQYF. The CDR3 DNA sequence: TGTGCCAGCAACGGGGGACCCCAAGAGACCCAGTACTTC.

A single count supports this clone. The CDR3 sequence is CASSLGQGFFTF. Here the CDR3 DNA reads TGTGCCAGCAGTTTAGGACAGGGGTTCTTCACCTTC. The V and J genes are TRBV12-3 or TRBV12-4 and TRBJ1-2, with 8 bases fitting TRBD1. V lost 1 base and J lost 13; bases outside the gene matches: 5. This CDR3 is built from 12 residues.